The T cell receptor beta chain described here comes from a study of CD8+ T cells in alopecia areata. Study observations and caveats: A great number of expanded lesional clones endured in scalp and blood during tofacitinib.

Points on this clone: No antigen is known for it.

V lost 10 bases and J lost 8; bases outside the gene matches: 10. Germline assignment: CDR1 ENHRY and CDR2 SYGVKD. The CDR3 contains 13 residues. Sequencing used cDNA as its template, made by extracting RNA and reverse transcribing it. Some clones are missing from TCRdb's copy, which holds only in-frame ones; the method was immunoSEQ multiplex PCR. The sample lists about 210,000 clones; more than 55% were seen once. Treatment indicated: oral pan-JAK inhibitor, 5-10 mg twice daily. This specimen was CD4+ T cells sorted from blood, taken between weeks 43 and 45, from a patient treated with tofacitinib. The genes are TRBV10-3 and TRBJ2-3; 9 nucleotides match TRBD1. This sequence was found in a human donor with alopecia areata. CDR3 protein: CATTLQGAPTQYF. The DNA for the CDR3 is TGTGCCACGACCCTACAGGGGGCGCCTACGCAGTATTTT.